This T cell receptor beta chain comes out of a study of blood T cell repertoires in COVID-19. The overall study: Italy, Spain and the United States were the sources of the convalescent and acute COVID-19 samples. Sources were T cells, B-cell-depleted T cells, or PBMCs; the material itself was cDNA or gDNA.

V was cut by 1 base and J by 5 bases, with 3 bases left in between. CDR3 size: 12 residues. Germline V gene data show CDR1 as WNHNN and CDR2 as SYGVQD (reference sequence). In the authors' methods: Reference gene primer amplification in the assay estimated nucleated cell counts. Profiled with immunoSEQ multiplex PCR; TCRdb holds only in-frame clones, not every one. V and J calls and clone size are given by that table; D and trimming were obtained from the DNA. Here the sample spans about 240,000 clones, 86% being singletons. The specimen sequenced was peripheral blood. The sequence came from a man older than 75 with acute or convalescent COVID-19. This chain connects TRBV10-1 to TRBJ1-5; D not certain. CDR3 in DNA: TGCGCCAGCAGTGAGTTAGATCAGCCCCAGCATTTT. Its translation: CASSELDQPQHF.